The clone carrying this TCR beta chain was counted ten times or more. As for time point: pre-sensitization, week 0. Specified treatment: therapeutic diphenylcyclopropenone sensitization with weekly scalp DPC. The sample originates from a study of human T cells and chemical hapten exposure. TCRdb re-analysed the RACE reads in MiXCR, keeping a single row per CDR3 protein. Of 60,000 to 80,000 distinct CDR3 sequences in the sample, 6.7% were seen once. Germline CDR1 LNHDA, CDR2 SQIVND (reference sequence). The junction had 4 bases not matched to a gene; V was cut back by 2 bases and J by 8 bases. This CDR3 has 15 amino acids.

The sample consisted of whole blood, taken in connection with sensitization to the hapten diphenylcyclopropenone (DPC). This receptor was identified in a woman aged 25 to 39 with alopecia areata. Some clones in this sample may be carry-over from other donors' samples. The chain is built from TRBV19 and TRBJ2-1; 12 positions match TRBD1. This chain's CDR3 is CASSISGTGGDEQFF. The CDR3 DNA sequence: TGTGCCAGTAGTATATCTGGGACAGGGGGCGATGAGCAGTTCTTC. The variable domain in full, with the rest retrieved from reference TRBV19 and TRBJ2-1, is DGGITQSPKYLFRKEGQNVTLSCEQNLNHDAMYWYRQDPGQGLRLIYYSQIVNDFQKGDIAEGYSVSREKKESFPLTVTSAQKNPTAFYLCASSISGTGGDEQFFGPGTRLTVL.